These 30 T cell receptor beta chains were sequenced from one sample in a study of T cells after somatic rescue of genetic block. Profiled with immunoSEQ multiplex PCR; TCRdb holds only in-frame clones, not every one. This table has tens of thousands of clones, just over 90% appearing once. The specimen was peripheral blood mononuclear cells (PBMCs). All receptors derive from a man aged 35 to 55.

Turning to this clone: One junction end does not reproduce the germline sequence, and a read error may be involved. In DNA form, the CDR3 reads TGTGCCAGCAGTAACTCCGGGACACGGGCTCGGAACACCATATATTTT. Translated: CASSNSGTRARNTIYF. The V and J genes are TRBV6-5 and TRBJ1-3; perhaps TRBD1 as D (6 bases). CDR3 length equals 16 residues. Germline V gene sequence: CDR1 MNHEY, CDR2 SVGAGI.

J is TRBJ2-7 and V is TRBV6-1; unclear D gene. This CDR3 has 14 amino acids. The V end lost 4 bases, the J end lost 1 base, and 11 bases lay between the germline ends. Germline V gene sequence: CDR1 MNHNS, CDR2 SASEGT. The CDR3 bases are TGTGCCAGCAGTGTTGCAATAGGATCCTACGAGCAGTACTTC. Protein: CASSVAIGSYEQYF.

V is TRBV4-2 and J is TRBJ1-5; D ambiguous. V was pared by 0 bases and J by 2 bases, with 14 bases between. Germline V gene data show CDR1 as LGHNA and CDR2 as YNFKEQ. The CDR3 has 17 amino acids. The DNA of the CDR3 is TGTGCCAGCAGCCAAGATTGGTTCGAAGGTGGCAATCAGCCCCAGCATTTT. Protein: CASSQDWFEGGNQPQHF.

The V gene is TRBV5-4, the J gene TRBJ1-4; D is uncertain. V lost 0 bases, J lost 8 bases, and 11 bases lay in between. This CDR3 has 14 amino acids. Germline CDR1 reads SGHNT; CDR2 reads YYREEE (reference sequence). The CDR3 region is CASSLGADREKLFF. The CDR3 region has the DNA TGTGCCAGCAGCTTGGGGGCCGATCGGGAAAAACTGTTTTTT.

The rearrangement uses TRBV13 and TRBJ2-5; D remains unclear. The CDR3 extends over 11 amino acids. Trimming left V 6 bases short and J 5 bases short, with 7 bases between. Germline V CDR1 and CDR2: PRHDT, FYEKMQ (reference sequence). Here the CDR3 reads CASRKGETQYF. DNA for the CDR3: TGTGCCAGCAGAAAAGGGGAGACCCAGTACTTC.

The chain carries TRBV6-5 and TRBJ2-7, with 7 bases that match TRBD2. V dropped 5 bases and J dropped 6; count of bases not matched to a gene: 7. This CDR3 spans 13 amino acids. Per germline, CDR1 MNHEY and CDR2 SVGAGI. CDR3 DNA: TGTGCCAGCAGTACCGGACTAGGGCGCGAGCAGTACTTC. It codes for CASSTGLGREQYF.

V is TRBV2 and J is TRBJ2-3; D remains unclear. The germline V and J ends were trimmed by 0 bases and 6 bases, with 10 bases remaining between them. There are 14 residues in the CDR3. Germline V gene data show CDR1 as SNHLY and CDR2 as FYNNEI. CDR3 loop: CASSEALRVDTQYF. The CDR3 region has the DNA TGTGCCAGCAGTGAAGCGCTTCGGGTGGATACGCAGTATTTT. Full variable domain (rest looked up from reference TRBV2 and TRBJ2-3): EPEVTQTPSHQVTQMGQEVILRCVPISNHLYFYWYRQILGQKVEFLVSFYNNEISEKSEIFDDQFSVERPDGSNFTLKIRSTKLEDSAMYFCASSEALRVDTQYFGPGTRLTVL.

CDR3 DNA sequence: TGTGCCAGCAGCCAAGATCGCCGGGACTCCTACAATGAGCAGTTCTTC. It codes for CASSQDRRDSYNEQFF. The chain employs TRBV4-2 and TRBJ2-1; D is perhaps TRBD2 (5 bases). Per the germline V gene, CDR1 is LGHNA and CDR2 is YNFKEQ. The CDR3 is made up of 16 amino acids. V was clipped by 0 bases and J by 0 bases, with 9 bases between them.

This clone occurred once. DNA of the CDR3: TGTGCCAGCAGCCAGCCCCTTGGGAGAGGCTCCTACAATGAGCAGTTCTTC. Encoded protein: CASSQPLGRGSYNEQFF. The chain combines TRBV4-2 with TRBJ2-1, with a tentative D call TRBD2 (5 bases). Trimming stripped 3 bases from V and 0 bases from J, with 15 bases between. The CDR3 has 17 residues. Germline values: CDR1 LGHNA, CDR2 YNFKEQ.

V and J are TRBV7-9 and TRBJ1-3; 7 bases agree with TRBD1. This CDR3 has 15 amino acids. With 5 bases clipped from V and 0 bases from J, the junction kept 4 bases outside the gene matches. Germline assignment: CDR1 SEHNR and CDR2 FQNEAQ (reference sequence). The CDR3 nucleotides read TGTGCCAGCAGCGGTGCAGGGGGCTCTGGAAACACCATATATTTT. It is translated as CASSGAGGSGNTIYF.

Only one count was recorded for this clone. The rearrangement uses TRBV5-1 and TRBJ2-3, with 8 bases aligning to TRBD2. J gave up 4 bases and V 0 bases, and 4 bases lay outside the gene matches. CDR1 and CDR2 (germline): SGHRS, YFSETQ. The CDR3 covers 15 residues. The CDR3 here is CASSLEGAGADTQYF. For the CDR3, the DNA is TGCGCCAGCAGCTTGGAGGGAGCGGGGGCAGATACGCAGTATTTT.

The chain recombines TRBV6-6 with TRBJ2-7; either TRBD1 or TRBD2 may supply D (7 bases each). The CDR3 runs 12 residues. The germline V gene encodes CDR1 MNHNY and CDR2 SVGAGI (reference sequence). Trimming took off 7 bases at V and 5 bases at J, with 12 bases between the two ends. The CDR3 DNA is TGTGCCAGCATGACAGGGAGGGACGAGCAGTACTTC. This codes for CASMTGRDEQYF.

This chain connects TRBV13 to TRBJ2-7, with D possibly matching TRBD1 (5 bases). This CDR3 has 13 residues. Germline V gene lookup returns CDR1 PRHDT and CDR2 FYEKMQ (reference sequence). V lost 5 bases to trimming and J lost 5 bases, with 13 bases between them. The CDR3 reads CASSLVGDNEQYF. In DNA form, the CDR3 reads TGTGCCAGCAGCCTAGTAGGGGATAACGAGCAGTACTTC.

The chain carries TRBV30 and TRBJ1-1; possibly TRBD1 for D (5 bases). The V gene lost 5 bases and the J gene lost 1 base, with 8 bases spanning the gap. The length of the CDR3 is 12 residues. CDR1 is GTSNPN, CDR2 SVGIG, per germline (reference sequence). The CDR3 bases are TGTGCCTGGGCTAGGGGGAACACTGAAGCTTTCTTT. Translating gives CAWARGNTEAFF.

DNA of the CDR3: TGTGCCAGCAGCGGGGGCGTAGGGGGAGCAGATACGCAGTATTTT. Amino acid sequence: CASSGGVGGADTQYF. This chain uses TRBV2 with TRBJ2-3, with D tentatively TRBD1 or TRBD2 (6 bases each). The CDR3 runs 15 residues. V was clipped by 6 bases and J by 4 bases, with 17 bases between them. Germline V CDR1 and CDR2: SNHLY, FYNNEI.

CDR3 nucleotides: TGTGCCAGCACCCTCACGGGGGTTTACAATGAGCAGTTCTTC. It specifies CASTLTGVYNEQFF. The rearrangement joins TRBV2 to TRBJ2-1; the D gene is possibly TRBD2 (6 bases). CDR3 length: 14 residues. Between the trimmed V and J ends, which lost 7 bases and 4 bases, there was a span of 14 bases. The germline V gene has CDR1 SNHLY and CDR2 FYNNEI.

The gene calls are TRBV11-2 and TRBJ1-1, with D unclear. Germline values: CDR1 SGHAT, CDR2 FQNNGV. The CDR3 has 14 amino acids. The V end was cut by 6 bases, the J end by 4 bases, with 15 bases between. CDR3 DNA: TGTGCCAGCAGGACGAACGGGGTGGGCACTGAAGCTTTCTTT. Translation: CASRTNGVGTEAFF.

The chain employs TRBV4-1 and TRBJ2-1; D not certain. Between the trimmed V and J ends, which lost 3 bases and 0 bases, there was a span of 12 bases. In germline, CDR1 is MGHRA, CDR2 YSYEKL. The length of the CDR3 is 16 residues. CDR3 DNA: TGCGCCAGCAGCCAGGTGGGCAGGAGCTCCTACAATGAGCAGTTCTTC. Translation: CASSQVGRSSYNEQFF.

The CDR3 is CASSSTRLAGVTYEQYF. The CDR3 DNA reads as TGTGCCAGCAGCTCGACCCGACTAGCGGGAGTAACCTACGAGCAGTACTTC. V gene TRBV7-2 combines with J gene TRBJ2-7; TRBD2 matches at 12 bases. The germline gives CDR1 SGHTA, CDR2 FQGNSA. V lost 4 bases to trimming and J lost 2 bases; unmatched junction nucleotides: 9. The CDR3 contains 17 residues.

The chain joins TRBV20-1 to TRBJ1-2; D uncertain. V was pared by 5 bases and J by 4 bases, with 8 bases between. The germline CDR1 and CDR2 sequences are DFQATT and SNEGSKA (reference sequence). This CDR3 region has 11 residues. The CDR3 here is CSAPGSYGYTF. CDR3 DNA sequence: TGCAGTGCTCCGGGAAGCTATGGCTACACCTTC.

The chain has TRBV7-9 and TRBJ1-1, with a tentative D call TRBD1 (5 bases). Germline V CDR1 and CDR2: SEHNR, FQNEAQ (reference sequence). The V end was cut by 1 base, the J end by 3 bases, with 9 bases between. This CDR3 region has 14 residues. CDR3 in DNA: TGTGCCAGCAGCTTAGTGGCGGGGGACACTGAAGCTTTCTTT. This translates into CASSLVAGDTEAFF. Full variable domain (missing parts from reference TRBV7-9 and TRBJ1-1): DTGVSQNPRHKITKRGQNVTFRCDPISEHNRLYWYRQTLGQGPEFLTYFQNEAQLEKSRLLSDRFSAERPKGSFSTLEIQRTEQGDSAMYLCASSLVAGDTEAFFGQGTRLTVV.

The CDR3 DNA follows: TGTGCCAGCAGTTTATTGGACCAGAGCACCGGGGAGCTGTTTTTT. It codes for CASSLLDQSTGELFF. This chain links TRBV28 with TRBJ2-2; D is uncertain. This CDR3 has 15 amino acids. V lost 1 base and J lost 4, with 10 bases in between. Germline V gene sequence: CDR1 MDHEN, CDR2 SYDVKM.

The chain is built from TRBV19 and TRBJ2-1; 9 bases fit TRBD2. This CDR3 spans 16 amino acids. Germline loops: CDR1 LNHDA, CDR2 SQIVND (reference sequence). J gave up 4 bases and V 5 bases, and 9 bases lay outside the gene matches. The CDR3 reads CASSLASGALYNEQFF. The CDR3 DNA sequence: TGTGCCAGTAGTCTAGCTAGCGGGGCTCTGTACAATGAGCAGTTCTTC.

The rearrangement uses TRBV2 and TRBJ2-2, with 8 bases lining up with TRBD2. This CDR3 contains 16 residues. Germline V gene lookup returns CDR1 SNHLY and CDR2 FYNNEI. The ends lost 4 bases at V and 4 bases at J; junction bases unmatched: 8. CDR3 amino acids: CASSVNGGASTGELFF. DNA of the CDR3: TGTGCCAGCAGTGTTAACGGGGGGGCATCCACCGGGGAGCTGTTTTTT.

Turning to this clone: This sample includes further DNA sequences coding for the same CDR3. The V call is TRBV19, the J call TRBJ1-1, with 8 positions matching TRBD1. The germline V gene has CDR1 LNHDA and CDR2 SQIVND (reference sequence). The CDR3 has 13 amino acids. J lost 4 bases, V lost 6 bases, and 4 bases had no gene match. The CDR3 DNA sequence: TGTGCCAGTAGGAACACAGGGGGCACTGAAGCTTTCTTT. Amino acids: CASRNTGGTEAFF. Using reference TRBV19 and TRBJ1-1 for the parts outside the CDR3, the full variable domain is DGGITQSPKYLFRKEGQNVTLSCEQNLNHDAMYWYRQDPGQGLRLIYYSQIVNDFQKGDIAEGYSVSREKKESFPLTVTSAQKNPTAFYLCASRNTGGTEAFFGQGTRLTVV.

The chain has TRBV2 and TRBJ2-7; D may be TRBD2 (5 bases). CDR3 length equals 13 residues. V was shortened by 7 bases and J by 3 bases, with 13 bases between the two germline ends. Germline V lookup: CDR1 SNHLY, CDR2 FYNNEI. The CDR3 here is CASTVGEYYEQYF. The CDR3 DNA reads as TGTGCCAGCACCGTGGGAGAGTACTACGAGCAGTACTTC. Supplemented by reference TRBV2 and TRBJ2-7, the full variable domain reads EPEVTQTPSHQVTQMGQEVILRCVPISNHLYFYWYRQILGQKVEFLVSFYNNEISEKSEIFDDQFSVERPDGSNFTLKIRSTKLEDSAMYFCASTVGEYYEQYFGPGTRLTVT.

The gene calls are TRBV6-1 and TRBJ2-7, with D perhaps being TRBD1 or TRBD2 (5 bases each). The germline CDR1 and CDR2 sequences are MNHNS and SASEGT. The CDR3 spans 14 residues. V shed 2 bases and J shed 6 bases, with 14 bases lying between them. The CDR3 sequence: CASSEHEGLSEQYF. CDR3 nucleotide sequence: TGTGCCAGCAGTGAACACGAGGGGCTCAGCGAGCAGTACTTC.

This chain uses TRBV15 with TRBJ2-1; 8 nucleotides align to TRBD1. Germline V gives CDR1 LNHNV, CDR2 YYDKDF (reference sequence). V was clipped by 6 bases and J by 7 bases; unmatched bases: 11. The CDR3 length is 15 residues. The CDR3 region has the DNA TGTGCCACCAGGGATCCCGGGACAGGAACTAATGAGCAGTTCTTC. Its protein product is CATRDPGTGTNEQFF.

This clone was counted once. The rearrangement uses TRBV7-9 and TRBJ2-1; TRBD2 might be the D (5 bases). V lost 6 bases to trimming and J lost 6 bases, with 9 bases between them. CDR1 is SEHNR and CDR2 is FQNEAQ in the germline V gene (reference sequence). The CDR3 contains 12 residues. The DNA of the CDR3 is TGTGCCAGCAGTCCTAGCCCCAATGAGCAGTTCTTC. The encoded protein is CASSPSPNEQFF.

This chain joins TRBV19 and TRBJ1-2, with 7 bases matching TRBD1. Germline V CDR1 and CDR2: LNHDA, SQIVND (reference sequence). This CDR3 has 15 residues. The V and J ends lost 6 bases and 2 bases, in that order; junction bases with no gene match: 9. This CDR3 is CASRMLRQGNYGYTF. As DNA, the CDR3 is TGTGCCAGTAGAATGCTTCGACAGGGAAACTATGGCTACACCTTC.